These 7 T cell receptor beta chains came from one sample sequenced in a study of memory CD4+ T cells and cytomegalovirus serostatus. Only in-frame clones appear in the TCRdb table, and some are missing; sequencing was by immunoSEQ multiplex PCR. The data show approximately 52,000 clones, roughly 78% seen once. Single viable CD3+CD4+CD8-CD45RO+ cells were sorted as the memory CD4+ T cells. The sample consisted of memory CD4+ T cells from blood. All receptors derive from an adult in good health and CMV-seronegative.

The chain employs TRBV28 and TRBJ2-5; D is undetermined. The V end lost 6 bases, the J end lost 3 bases, and 5 bases lay between the germline ends. Germline assignment: CDR1 MDHEN and CDR2 SYDVKM. The CDR3 has 11 residues. CDR3 in amino acids: CASSTEETQYF. The CDR3 DNA follows: TGTGCCAGCAGCACCGAAGAGACCCAGTACTTC.

This clone was seen a few times. This chain connects TRBV6-5 to TRBJ2-7, with no clear D. The CDR3 is 15 amino acids. V was trimmed by 2 bases and J by 4 bases, leaving 15 bases between them. The V gene's germline CDR1 is MNHEY and CDR2 SVGAGI. Here the CDR3 DNA reads TGTGCCAGCAGTTACCAACCGATACCTGGGTACGAGCAGTACTTC. Encoded protein: CASSYQPIPGYEQYF.

The V gene is TRBV6-6, the J gene TRBJ2-3; 9 positions agree with TRBD1. Trimming cost V 6 bases and J 4 bases; bases outside gene matches: 8. Looked up from germline, CDR1 is MNHNY and CDR2 is SVGAGI (reference sequence). The CDR3 runs 15 residues. Here the CDR3 DNA reads TGTGCCAGCAGCCCGGGACAGGGCTTGGCAGATACGCAGTATTTT. Translated, it gives CASSPGQGLADTQYF.

The chain recombines TRBV20-1 with TRBJ2-1, with D tentatively TRBD1 or TRBD2 (5 bases each). CDR3 length equals 11 residues. The V and J ends lost 3 bases and 9 bases respectively, with 9 bases between them. The germline V gene encodes CDR1 DFQATT and CDR2 SNEGSKA (reference sequence). The DNA of the CDR3 is TGCAGTGCTAGGGGACCAGGTGAGCAGTTCTTC. Translated: CSARGPGEQFF.

The J gene is TRBJ1-2, the V gene TRBV27; D might be TRBD1 (6 bases). Germline values: CDR1 MNHEY, CDR2 SMNVEV (reference sequence). V was clipped by 5 bases and J by 6 bases, with 13 bases between them. The CDR3 spans 13 residues. CDR3 sequence reads: CASSTGQSNGYTF. In nucleotides, the CDR3 is TGTGCCAGCAGTACAGGACAGAGTAATGGCTACACCTTC.

V usage is TRBV4-2 and J usage is TRBJ2-2; TRBD2 matches 8 bases. Per the germline V gene, CDR1 is LGHNA and CDR2 is YNFKEQ. CDR3 length: 15 residues. The J segment lost 6 bases and the V segment lost 0 bases, leaving 3 bases of the junction unmatched. This CDR3 reads CASSQEGLEAGELFF. For the CDR3, the DNA is TGTGCCAGCAGCCAAGAGGGACTAGAAGCCGGGGAGCTGTTTTTT.

The rearrangement links TRBV9 to TRBJ1-2, with 10 bases identical to TRBD1. The ends lost 0 bases at V and 8 bases at J; junction bases unmatched: 4. From germline, CDR1 is SGDLS and CDR2 YYNGEE. This CDR3 is built from 14 residues. The CDR3 DNA reads TGTGCCAGCAGCGTAGGGGACAGGGGAAGGGGCTACACCTTC. This gives the protein CASSVGDRGRGYTF.